Presented here are 27 T cell receptor beta chains from one specimen sequenced in a study of sequential checkpoint blockade in melanoma. As for treatment: randomized to nivolumab then ipilimumab (arm A) or the reverse (arm B). Generated by immunoSEQ multiplex PCR, the TCRdb table keeps only in-frame clones and is missing some. This sample has around 12,000 clones, with about 65% found just once. This specimen was CD8+ T cells sorted from blood (inferred from file names), taken from a patient given nivolumab and ipilimumab in sequence. Receptor source: a human donor with melanoma.

This clone was seen a handful of times. This rearrangement joins TRBV5-6 to TRBJ1-2; 10 nucleotides agree with TRBD1. Losses at the gene ends were 4 bases for V and 3 bases for J; bases not matched to a gene: 9. This CDR3 comprises 16 residues. The germline CDR1 and CDR2 sequences are SGHDT and YYEEEE. The DNA of the CDR3 is TGTGCCAGCAGCGAACAATGGGGGACAGGGGACTATGGCTACACCTTC. This gives the protein CASSEQWGTGDYGYTF.

The chain employs TRBV7-3 and TRBJ2-5; 9 positions agree with TRBD2. With V trimmed by 2 bases and J by 4 bases, 5 bases remained unmatched. Germline loops: CDR1 SGHTA, CDR2 FQGTGA. This CDR3 has 15 amino acids. The CDR3 loop is CASSLSGLALETQYF. The CDR3 DNA sequence: TGTGCCAGCAGCTTATCTGGACTAGCGTTAGAGACCCAGTACTTC.

The chain is built from TRBV27 and TRBJ2-7, with TRBD1 matching 7 bases. V was clipped by 3 bases and J by 2 bases; unmatched bases: 4. This CDR3 region has 14 residues. Germline assignment: CDR1 MNHEY and CDR2 SMNVEV (reference sequence). The CDR3 reads CASSFAGGTYEQYF. DNA of the CDR3: TGTGCCAGCAGTTTTGCAGGGGGAACCTACGAGCAGTACTTC.

This clone was seen more than once but under ten times. The chain employs TRBV28 and TRBJ2-7, with D possibly being TRBD2 (5 bases). V lost 3 bases and J lost 2, with 17 bases in between. This CDR3 contains 16 residues. The germline V gene encodes CDR1 MDHEN and CDR2 SYDVKM. CDR3 nucleotides: TGTGCCAGCAGTTTCCCCCCCGACGGACTCCCCTACGAGCAGTACTTC. Residues: CASSFPPDGLPYEQYF.

This clone was counted between two and nine times. The chain joins TRBV6-1 to TRBJ2-1; 13 bases align to TRBD2. J lost 8 bases, V lost 4 bases, and 5 bases had no gene match. This CDR3 is 15 amino acids long. CDR1 MNHNS and CDR2 SASEGT come from the germline V gene. This chain's CDR3 is CASSATSGRPHEQFF. The CDR3 nucleotides are TGTGCCAGCAGTGCGACTAGCGGGAGGCCCCATGAGCAGTTCTTC.

This clone was counted only a few times. CDR3 protein: CATTVIDSNQPQHF. The CDR3 bases are TGTGCCACTACAGTGATCGATAGCAATCAGCCCCAGCATTTT. The J gene is TRBJ1-5, the V gene TRBV6-6; D is unclear. The CDR3 loop spans 14 amino acids. Germline lookup yields CDR1 MNHNY and CDR2 SVGAGI (reference sequence). The ends were cut back, 10 bases at V and 0 bases at J, with 13 bases in the middle.

This sequence joins TRBV28 and TRBJ1-1, with 9 nucleotides matching TRBD1. V was clipped by 8 bases and J by 5 bases; unmatched bases: 6. Germline V gives CDR1 MDHEN, CDR2 SYDVKM. The CDR3 contains 13 residues. CDR3 amino acids: CASWGTGWTEAFF. Written as DNA, the CDR3 is TGTGCCAGCTGGGGGACAGGGTGGACTGAAGCTTTCTTT.

The rearrangement joins TRBV4-1 to TRBJ2-7; TRBD2 matches 12 bases. Per the germline V gene, CDR1 is MGHRA and CDR2 is YSYEKL. The CDR3 is 16 residues long. J was trimmed by 3 bases and V by 1 base; bases with no gene match: 4. CDR3 coding DNA: TGCGCCAGCAGCCAAGCAACGACTAGCGGGGGCTACGAGCAGTACTTC. As protein: CASSQATTSGGYEQYF.

V gene TRBV19 combines with J gene TRBJ2-2, with no clear D. The CDR3 is 11 residues long. CDR1 LNHDA and CDR2 SQIVND come from the germline V gene (reference sequence). CDR3 bases: TGTGCTACCCGGTTTGGCGGGGAGCTGTTTTTT. Translation: CATRFGGELFF.

This clone was found a few times. The junction departs from germline at one end; a sequencing error may be responsible. This sequence joins TRBV5-6 and TRBJ2-5; tentatively, D is TRBD1 (6 bases). The CDR3 extends over 13 amino acids. Germline V lookup: CDR1 SGHDT, CDR2 YYEEEE. CDR3 sequence (DNA): TGTGCCAGCAGGTTGGACAGCCAAGAGACCCAGTACTTC. It codes for CASRLDSQETQYF.

The rearrangement links TRBV5-4 to TRBJ2-1, with D unclear. Germline-derived CDR1 and CDR2 are SGHNT and YYREEE (reference sequence). This CDR3 is built from 11 residues. V lost 1 base, J lost 7 bases, and 3 bases lay in between. The CDR3 protein is CASSLINEQFF. The CDR3 nucleotides read TGTGCCAGCAGCTTGATAAATGAGCAGTTCTTC. Based on the CDR3 plus reference TRBV5-4 and TRBJ2-1, the full variable domain is ETGVTQSPTHLIKTRGQQVTLRCSSQSGHNTVSWYQQALGQGPQFIFQYYREEENGRGNFPPRFSGLQFPNYSSELNVNALELDDSALYLCASSLINEQFFGPGTRLTVL.

The J gene is TRBJ1-6, the V gene TRBV6-1, with D uncertain. The V gene's germline CDR1 is MNHNS and CDR2 SASEGT. The CDR3 loop spans 12 amino acids. The ends were cut back, 6 bases at V and 12 bases at J, with 12 bases in the middle. The DNA of the CDR3 is TGTGCCAGCAGCAACCCGCGGGGACCCCTCCACTTT. It specifies CASSNPRGPLHF.

The chain employs TRBV6-6 and TRBJ2-7, with D perhaps TRBD1 (5 bases). Germline CDR1 and CDR2: MNHNY and SVGAGI (reference sequence). Trimming pared 4 bases from V and 2 bases from J, leaving 9 bases between. The CDR3 has 13 amino acids. CDR3 protein: CASSWQGTYEQYF. In nucleotides, the CDR3 is TGTGCCAGCAGTTGGCAGGGTACCTACGAGCAGTACTTC.

The chain joins TRBV14 to TRBJ2-3, with no clear D. Trimming shortened V by 3 bases and J by 3 bases, and 13 bases separated the two germline ends. The germline gives CDR1 SGHDN, CDR2 FVKESK. This CDR3 spans 15 amino acids. CDR3 nucleotide sequence: TGTGCCAGCAGCCAGTGGCAAGACTCGACAGATACGCAGTATTTT. Translation gives CASSQWQDSTDTQYF. Filled out from reference TRBV14 and TRBJ2-3, the complete variable domain reads EAGVTQFPSHSVIEKGQTVTLRCDPISGHDNLYWYRRVMGKEIKFLLHFVKESKQDESGMPNNRFLAERTGGTYSTLKVQPAELEDSGVYFCASSQWQDSTDTQYFGPGTRLTVL.

This clone has only a few counts. This rearrangement joins TRBV4-1 to TRBJ2-7, with D perhaps matching TRBD2 (6 bases). V lost 0 bases and J 0 bases, leaving 9 bases between the germline ends. This CDR3 spans 15 amino acids. The germline CDR1 and CDR2 sequences are MGHRA and YSYEKL. CDR3 sequence reads: CASSQELASSYEQYF. The CDR3 nucleotides read TGCGCCAGCAGCCAAGAGCTAGCGAGCTCCTACGAGCAGTACTTC.

V is TRBV27 and J is TRBJ1-2, with 8 bases fitting TRBD1. This CDR3 contains 13 residues. Germline V gene data show CDR1 as MNHEY and CDR2 as SMNVEV (reference sequence). V was pared by 8 bases and J by 7 bases, with 9 bases of the junction left unmatched. The CDR3 spells CASSSQGARGYTF. The DNA for the CDR3 is TGTGCCAGCTCTAGCCAGGGGGCGCGTGGCTACACCTTC.

The J gene is TRBJ2-1, the V gene TRBV27, with 16 bases that match TRBD2. J was trimmed by 6 bases and V by 6 bases; bases with no gene match: 8. The CDR3 has 17 residues. Germline V gives CDR1 MNHEY, CDR2 SMNVEV (reference sequence). CDR3 DNA: TGTGCCAGCAGACCCGGGACTAGCGGGAGGGCCGGCAATGAGCAGTTCTTC. Protein product: CASRPGTSGRAGNEQFF.

The chain has TRBV29-1 and TRBJ2-2; the D is unclear. CDR1 is SQVTM and CDR2 is ANQGSEA in the germline V gene. The CDR3 extends over 13 amino acids. Trimming pared 3 bases from V and 3 bases from J, leaving 8 bases between. CDR3 amino acids: CSVEWQYTGELFF. The DNA of the CDR3 is TGCAGCGTTGAGTGGCAGTACACCGGGGAGCTGTTTTTT.

This chain uses TRBV19 with TRBJ2-1; 13 nucleotides agree with TRBD2. This CDR3 region has 17 residues. The trim removed 4 bases at V and 8 bases at J, leaving 11 bases unmatched. Germline V lookup: CDR1 LNHDA, CDR2 SQIVND (reference sequence). CDR3: CASSTRPGLAGDHEQFF. CDR3 nucleotides: TGTGCCAGTAGTACCCGTCCCGGACTAGCGGGAGACCATGAGCAGTTCTTC.

This clone occurred a few times. A junction boundary mismatches the germline segment, possibly from a read error. The gene calls are TRBV7-7 and TRBJ2-1; 14 positions agree with TRBD2. The CDR3 sequence is 15 residues long. Germline CDR1 SSHAT, CDR2 FNYEAQ (reference sequence). The CDR3 DNA sequence: TGTGCTAGCAGCTACGGGACTAGCGGGAGCAATGAGCAGTTCTTC. Translation: CASSYGTSGSNEQFF.

J is TRBJ1-6 and V is TRBV6-5; D might be TRBD1 (5 bases). The CDR3 is made up of 16 amino acids. Trimming took 2 bases from V and 0 from J, leaving 8 bases between them. The germline V gene has CDR1 MNHEY and CDR2 SVGAGI. The CDR3 nucleotides read TGTGCCAGCAGTTACGGGGCCCCCTCCTATAATTCACCCCTCCACTTT. This translates into CASSYGAPSYNSPLHF.

This sequence joins TRBV30 and TRBJ1-6, with D possibly matching TRBD1 (6 bases). V shed 0 bases and J shed 10 bases, with 13 bases lying between them. The germline gives CDR1 GTSNPN, CDR2 SVGIG (reference sequence). The CDR3 is 14 residues long. The CDR3 region has the DNA TGTGCCTGGAGTGTACTGGCAGGGGACTCACCCCTCCACTTT. As protein: CAWSVLAGDSPLHF. Supplemented by reference TRBV30 and TRBJ1-6, the full variable domain reads SQTIHQWPATLVQPVGSPLSLECTVEGTSNPNLYWYRQAAGRGLQLLFYSVGIGQISSEVPQNLSASRPQDRQFILSSKKLLLSDSGFYLCAWSVLAGDSPLHFGNGTRLTVT.

The sample holds one count of this clone. V and J are TRBV19 and TRBJ2-5; 11 bases align to TRBD1. Judging by the DNA end, TRBJ2-7 fits better; the J call may be wrong. The CDR3 is 16 amino acids. The V gene's germline CDR1 is LNHDA and CDR2 SQIVND (reference sequence). CDR3 nucleotides: TGTGCCAGTAGTATAACTGCGGGACAGGGGGCCTACGAGCAGTACTTC. Its protein product is CASSITAGQGAYEQYF.

The chain is built from TRBV7-2 and TRBJ2-1, with 9 bases fitting TRBD1. Germline V gene lookup returns CDR1 SGHTA and CDR2 FQGNSA. CDR3 length equals 17 residues. Trimming removed 5 bases from V and 5 bases from J; junction bases left unmatched: 13. The CDR3 reads CASSSATGGERHNEQFF. Written as DNA, the CDR3 is TGTGCCAGCAGCAGTGCAACAGGGGGCGAAAGGCACAATGAGCAGTTCTTC.

This sequence joins TRBV28 and TRBJ2-5; maybe TRBD1 (5 bases). The J call may not be correct, given that the DNA end is closer to TRBJ2-7. Germline V gene lookup returns CDR1 MDHEN and CDR2 SYDVKM. The CDR3 contains 14 residues. The CDR3 is CAATRVGGSYEQYF. CDR3 bases: TGTGCCGCTACCAGGGTGGGCGGAAGCTACGAGCAGTACTTC.

The chain links TRBV11-1 to TRBJ2-7; D is unclear. CDR1 SGHAT and CDR2 FQDESV come from the germline V gene (reference sequence). The V end was cut by 0 bases, the J end by 0 bases, with 9 bases between. This CDR3 comprises 15 residues. In DNA form, the CDR3 reads TGTGCCAGCAGCTTAGCGGAGTCAGCCTCCTACGAGCAGTACTTC. Its protein is CASSLAESASYEQYF.

The rearrangement links TRBV7-6 to TRBJ2-1; the D gene is possibly TRBD2 (6 bases). CDR1 SGHVS and CDR2 FNYEAQ come from the germline V gene. The ends were cut back, 0 bases at V and 3 bases at J, with 15 bases in the middle. This CDR3 has 17 residues. This chain's CDR3 is CASSLAIGRLGYNEQFF. CDR3 nucleotide sequence: TGTGCCAGCAGCTTAGCGATTGGGAGGCTGGGCTACAATGAGCAGTTCTTC. Together with reference TRBV7-6 and TRBJ2-1, the CDR3 gives the full variable domain: GAGVSQSPRYKVTKRGQDVALRCDPISGHVSLYWYRQALGQGPEFLTYFNYEAQQDKSGLPNDRFSAERPEGSISTLTIQRTEQRDSAMYRCASSLAIGRLGYNEQFFGPGTRLTVL.